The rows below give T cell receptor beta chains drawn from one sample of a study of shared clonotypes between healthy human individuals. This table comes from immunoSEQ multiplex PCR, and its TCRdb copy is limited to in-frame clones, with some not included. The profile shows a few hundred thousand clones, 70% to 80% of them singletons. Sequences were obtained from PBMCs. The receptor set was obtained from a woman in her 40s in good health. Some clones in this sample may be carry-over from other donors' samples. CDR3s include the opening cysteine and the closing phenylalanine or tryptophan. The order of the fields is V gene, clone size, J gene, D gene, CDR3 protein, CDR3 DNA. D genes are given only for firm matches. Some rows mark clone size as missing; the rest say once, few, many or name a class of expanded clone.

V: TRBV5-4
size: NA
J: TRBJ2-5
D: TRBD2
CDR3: CASSREGRVETQYF
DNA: TGTGCCAGCAGTAGGGAGGGCCGGGTAGAGACCCAGTACTTC

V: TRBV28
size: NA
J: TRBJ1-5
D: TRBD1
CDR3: CASTLGQGDPYSNQPQHF
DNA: TGTGCCAGCACCCTGGGACAGGGAGACCCATATAGCAATCAGCCCCAGCATTTT

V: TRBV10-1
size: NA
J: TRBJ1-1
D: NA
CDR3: CASKSGGTEAFF
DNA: TGCGCCAGCAAGTCGGGGGGCACTGAAGCTTTCTTT

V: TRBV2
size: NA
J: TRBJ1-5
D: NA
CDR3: CASSGRGWSGNQPQHF
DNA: TGTGCCAGCAGCGGGCGAGGGTGGTCGGGCAATCAGCCCCAGCATTTT

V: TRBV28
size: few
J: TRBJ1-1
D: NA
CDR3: CASSGYRERNTEAFF
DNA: TGTGCCAGCAGCGGATACAGGGAAAGAAACACTGAAGCTTTCTTT

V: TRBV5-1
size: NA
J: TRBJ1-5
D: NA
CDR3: CASSPSTGNQPQHF
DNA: TGCGCCAGCAGCCCCTCGACAGGTAATCAGCCCCAGCATTTT

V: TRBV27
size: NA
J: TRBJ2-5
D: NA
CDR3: CASSFERQETQYF
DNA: TGTGCCAGCAGCTTCGAAAGACAAGAGACCCAGTACTTC

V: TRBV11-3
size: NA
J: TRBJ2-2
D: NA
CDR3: CASSWGTGFDTGELFF
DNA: TGTGCCAGCAGCTGGGGCACAGGGTTCGATACCGGGGAGCTGTTTTTT

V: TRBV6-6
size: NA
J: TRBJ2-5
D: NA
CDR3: CASSEGGTQYF
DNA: TGTGCCAGCAGTGAGGGAGGGACCCAGTACTTC

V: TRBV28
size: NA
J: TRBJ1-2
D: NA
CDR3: CASSLTVGGTNYGYTF
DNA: TGTGCCAGCAGTTTGACCGTTGGGGGAACTAACTATGGCTACACCTTC

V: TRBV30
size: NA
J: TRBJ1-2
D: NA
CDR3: CASQKLGAGYTF
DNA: TGTGCCTCCCAGAAGTTGGGTGCAGGCTACACCTTC

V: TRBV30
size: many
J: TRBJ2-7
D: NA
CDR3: CAWQRDRQITYEQYF
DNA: TGTGCCTGGCAACGGGACCGCCAAATAACCTACGAGCAGTACTTC

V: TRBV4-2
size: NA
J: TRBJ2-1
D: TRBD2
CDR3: CASSQRGGLGNEQFF
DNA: TGTGCCAGCAGCCAAAGGGGAGGGCTGGGAAATGAGCAGTTCTTC

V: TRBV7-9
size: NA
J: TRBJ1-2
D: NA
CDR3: CASSRDGPEGYTF
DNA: TGTGCCAGCAGTCGGGACGGCCCAGAAGGCTACACCTTC

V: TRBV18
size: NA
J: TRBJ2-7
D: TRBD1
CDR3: CASSPPGQGAGPGEQYF
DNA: TGTGCCAGCTCACCTCCGGGACAGGGCGCAGGACCGGGGGAGCAGTACTTC

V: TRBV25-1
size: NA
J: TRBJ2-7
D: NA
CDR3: CASTDYEQYF
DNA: TGTGCCAGCACCGACTACGAGCAGTACTTC

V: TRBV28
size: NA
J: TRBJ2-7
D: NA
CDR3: CASSFSHEQYF
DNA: TGTGCCAGCAGCTTCTCCCACGAGCAGTACTTC

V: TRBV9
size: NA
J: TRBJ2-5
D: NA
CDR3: CASSVDPGRALGETQYF
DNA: TGTGCCAGCAGCGTGGATCCCGGTCGGGCTCTGGGGGAGACCCAGTACTTC

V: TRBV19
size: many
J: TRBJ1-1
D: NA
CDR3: CASSTTVNTEAFF
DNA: TGTGCCAGTAGTACCACTGTGAACACTGAAGCTTTCTTT

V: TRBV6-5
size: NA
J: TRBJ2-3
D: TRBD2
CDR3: CASSSATSGTRDTQYF
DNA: TGTGCCAGCAGTTCCGCCACTAGCGGGACTAGGGATACGCAGTATTTT

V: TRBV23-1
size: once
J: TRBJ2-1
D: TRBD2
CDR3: CASGAQGICSGRGANEQFF
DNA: TGCGCCAGTGGGGCTCAGGGGATCTGCTCCGGGAGGGGGGCCAATGAGCAGTTCTTC

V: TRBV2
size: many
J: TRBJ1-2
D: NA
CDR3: CATQGGSNGYTF
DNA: TGTGCCACACAAGGGGGATCGAATGGCTACACCTTC

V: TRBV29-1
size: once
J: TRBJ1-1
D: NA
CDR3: CSATDKATEAFF
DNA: TGCAGCGCAACTGACAAGGCTACTGAAGCTTTCTTT

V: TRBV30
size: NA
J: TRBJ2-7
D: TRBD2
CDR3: CAVGVAGGEQYF
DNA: TGTGCCGTGGGGGTAGCGGGAGGCGAGCAGTACTTC

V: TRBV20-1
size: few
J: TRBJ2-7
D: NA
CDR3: CSAGRAVEQYF
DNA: TGCAGTGCCGGCCGAGCAGTTGAGCAGTACTTC

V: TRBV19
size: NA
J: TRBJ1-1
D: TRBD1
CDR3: CASRHRGVNTEAFF
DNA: TGTGCCAGTAGGCACAGGGGGGTTAACACTGAAGCTTTCTTT

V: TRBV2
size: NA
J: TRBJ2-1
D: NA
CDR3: CASSEERDNEQFF
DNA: TGTGCCAGCAGTGAAGAACGAGACAATGAGCAGTTCTTC

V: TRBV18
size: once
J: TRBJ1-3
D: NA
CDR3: CASSPGVEETPSYF
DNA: TGTGCCAGCTCACCAGGGGTTGAGGAAACACCATCATATTTT

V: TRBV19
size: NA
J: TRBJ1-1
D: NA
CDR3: CASSTTVNTEAFF
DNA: TGTGCCAGTAGTACGACAGTGAACACTGAAGCTTTCTTT

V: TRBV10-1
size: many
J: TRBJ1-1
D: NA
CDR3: CASSENMNTEAFF
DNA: TGCGCCAGCAGCGAAAACATGAACACTGAAGCTTTCTTT

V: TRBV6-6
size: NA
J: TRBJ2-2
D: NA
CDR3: CASRSGTDTGELSF
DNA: TGTGCCAGCAGGTCAGGGACGGACACTGGGGAGCTGTCTTTT

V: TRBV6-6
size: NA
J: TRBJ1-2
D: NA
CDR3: CASTLEQASNYGYTF
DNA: TGTGCCAGCACCCTAGAGCAGGCTTCTAACTATGGCTACACCTTC

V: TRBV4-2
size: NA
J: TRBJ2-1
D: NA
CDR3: CASSQDFPLPPSLFGYEQFF
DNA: TGTGCCAGCAGCCAAGATTTTCCGTTGCCCCCTAGCCTTTTTGGCTATGAGCAGTTCTTC

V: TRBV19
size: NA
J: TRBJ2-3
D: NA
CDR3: CASQDRSTDTQYF
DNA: TGTGCCAGCCAAGACAGAAGCACAGATACGCAGTATTTT

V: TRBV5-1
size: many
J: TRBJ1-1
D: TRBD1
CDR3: CASSPRTGMNTEAFF
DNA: TGCGCCAGCAGCCCCCGGACAGGCATGAACACTGAAGCTTTCTTT

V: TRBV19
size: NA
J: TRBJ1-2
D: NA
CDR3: CASSLPLQGPGYTF
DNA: TGTGCCAGTAGTCTACCCCTCCAGGGACCTGGCTACACCTTC

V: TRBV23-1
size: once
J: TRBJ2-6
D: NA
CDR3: CASSNESTQQSRANVLTF
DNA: TGCGCCAGCAGTAATGAGTCGACGCAACAAAGTCGGGCCAACGTCCTGACTTTC

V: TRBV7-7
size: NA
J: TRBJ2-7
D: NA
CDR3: CASSLEEGSEQYF
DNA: TGTGCCAGCAGCTTAGAAGAGGGATCCGAGCAGTACTTC

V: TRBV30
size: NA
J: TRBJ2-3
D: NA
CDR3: CAWSRSLGGDTQYF
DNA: TGTGCCTGGAGCCGCTCTCTCGGAGGGGATACGCAGTATTTT

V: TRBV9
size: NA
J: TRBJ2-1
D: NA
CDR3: CASSPGMGSYNEQFF
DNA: TGTGCCAGCAGCCCAGGAATGGGTTCCTACAATGAGCAGTTCTTC

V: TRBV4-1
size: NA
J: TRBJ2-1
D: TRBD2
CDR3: CASSQGIISGTRDNEQFF
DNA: TGCGCCAGCAGCCAAGGAATCATATCCGGGACTAGAGACAATGAGCAGTTCTTC

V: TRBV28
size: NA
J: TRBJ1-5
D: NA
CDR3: CASSFSSFGAQPQHF
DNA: TGTGCCAGCAGTTTTAGCAGCTTCGGAGCCCAGCCCCAGCATTTT

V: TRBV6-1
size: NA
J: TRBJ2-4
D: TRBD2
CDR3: CASSEASGRAKNIQYF
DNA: TGTGCCAGCAGTGAAGCCAGCGGGAGGGCCAAAAACATTCAGTACTTC

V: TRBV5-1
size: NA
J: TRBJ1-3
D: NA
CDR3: CASSYGFRGNTIYF
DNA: TGCGCCAGCAGCTACGGTTTCAGAGGAAACACCATATATTTT

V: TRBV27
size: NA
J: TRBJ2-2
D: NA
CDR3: CASTKRMGGRKSGELFF
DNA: TGTGCCAGCACCAAAAGGATGGGGGGGCGCAAGTCCGGGGAGCTGTTTTTT